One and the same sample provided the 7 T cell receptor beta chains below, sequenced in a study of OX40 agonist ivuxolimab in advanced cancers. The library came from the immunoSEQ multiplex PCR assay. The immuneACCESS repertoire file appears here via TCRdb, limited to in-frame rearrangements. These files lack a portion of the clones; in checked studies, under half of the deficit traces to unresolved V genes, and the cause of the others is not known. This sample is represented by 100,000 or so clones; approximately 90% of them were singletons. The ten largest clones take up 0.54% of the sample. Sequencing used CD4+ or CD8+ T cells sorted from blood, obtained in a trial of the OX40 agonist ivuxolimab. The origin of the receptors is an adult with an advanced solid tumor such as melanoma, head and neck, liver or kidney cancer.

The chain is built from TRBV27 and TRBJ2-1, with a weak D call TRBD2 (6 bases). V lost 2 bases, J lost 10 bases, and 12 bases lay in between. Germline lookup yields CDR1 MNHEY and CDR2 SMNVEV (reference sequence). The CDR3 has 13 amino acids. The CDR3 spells CASSLRGLPEQFF. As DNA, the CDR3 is TGTGCCAGCAGTTTAAGAGGACTACCCGAGCAGTTCTTC.

DNA for the CDR3: TGTGCCAGCAGTGTGAGTGGACAGGGGGTGGGTAGCGCCCACTCCTACGAGCAGTACTTC. Encoded protein: CASSVSGQGVGSAHSYEQYF. V gene TRBV2 combines with J gene TRBJ2-7, with 10 positions matching TRBD1. The germline CDR1 and CDR2 sequences are SNHLY and FYNNEI. V lost 4 bases, J lost 0 bases, and 18 bases stayed unmatched. The CDR3 runs 20 residues. The full variable domain, its missing parts supplied by reference TRBV2 and TRBJ2-7, is EPEVTQTPSHQVTQMGQEVILRCVPISNHLYFYWYRQILGQKVEFLVSFYNNEISEKSEIFDDQFSVERPDGSNFTLKIRSTKLEDSAMYFCASSVSGQGVGSAHSYEQYFGPGTRLTVT.

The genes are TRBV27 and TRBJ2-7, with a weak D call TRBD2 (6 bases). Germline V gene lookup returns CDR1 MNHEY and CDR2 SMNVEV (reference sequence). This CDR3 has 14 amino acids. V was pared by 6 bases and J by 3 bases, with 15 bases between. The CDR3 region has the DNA TGTGCCAGCAGCCGGGACTCTTATTACTACGAGCAGTACTTC. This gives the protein CASSRDSYYYEQYF.

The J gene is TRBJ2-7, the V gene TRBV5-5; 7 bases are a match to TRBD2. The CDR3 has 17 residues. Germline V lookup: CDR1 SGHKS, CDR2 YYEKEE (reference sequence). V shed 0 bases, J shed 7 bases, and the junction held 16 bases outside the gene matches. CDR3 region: CASSLAGGGGRAREQYF. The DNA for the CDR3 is TGTGCCAGCAGCTTGGCCGGGGGAGGAGGGAGGGCCCGGGAGCAGTACTTC.

CDR3 DNA sequence: TGTGCCAGCAGCGTAAGTGGAAAAGAGACCCAGTACTTC. As protein: CASSVSGKETQYF. The rearrangement uses TRBV9 and TRBJ2-5; D uncertain. The V gene's germline CDR1 is SGDLS and CDR2 YYNGEE. V was trimmed by 1 base and J by 3 bases, leaving 7 bases between them. CDR3 length: 13 residues. Looking up the rest from reference TRBV9 and TRBJ2-5 gives the full variable domain: DSGVTQTPKHLITATGQRVTLRCSPRSGDLSVYWYQQSLDQGLQFLIQYYNGEERAKGNILERFSAQQFPDLHSELNLSSLELGDSALYFCASSVSGKETQYFGPGTRLLVL.

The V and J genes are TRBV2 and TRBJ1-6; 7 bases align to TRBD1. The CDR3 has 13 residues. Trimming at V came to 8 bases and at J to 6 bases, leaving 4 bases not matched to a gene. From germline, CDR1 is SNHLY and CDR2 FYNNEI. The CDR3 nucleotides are TGTGCCAGCCAGGGACAGATTAATTCACCCCTCCACTTT. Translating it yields CASQGQINSPLHF. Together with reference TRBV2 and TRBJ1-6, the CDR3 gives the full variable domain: EPEVTQTPSHQVTQMGQEVILRCVPISNHLYFYWYRQILGQKVEFLVSFYNNEISEKSEIFDDQFSVERPDGSNFTLKIRSTKLEDSAMYFCASQGQINSPLHFGNGTRLTVT.

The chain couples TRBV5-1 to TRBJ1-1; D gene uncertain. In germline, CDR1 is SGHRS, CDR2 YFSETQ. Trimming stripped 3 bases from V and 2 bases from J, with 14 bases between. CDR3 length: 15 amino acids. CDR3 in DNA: TGCGCCAGCAGCTCGCTCGACGGTTCAAACACTGAAGCTTTCTTT. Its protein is CASSSLDGSNTEAFF.